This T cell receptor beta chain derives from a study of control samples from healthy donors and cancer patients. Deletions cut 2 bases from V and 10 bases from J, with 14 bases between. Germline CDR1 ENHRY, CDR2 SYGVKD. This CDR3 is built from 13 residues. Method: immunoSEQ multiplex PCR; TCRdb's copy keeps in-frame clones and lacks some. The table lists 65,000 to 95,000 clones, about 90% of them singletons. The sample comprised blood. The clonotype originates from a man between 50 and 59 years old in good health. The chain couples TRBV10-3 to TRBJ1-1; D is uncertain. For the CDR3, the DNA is TGTGCCATCAGTGAGGAGGGAGGAAGGCCAGCTTTCTTT. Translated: CAISEEGGRPAFF.